A single sample gave rise to the 28 T cell receptor beta chains below, sequenced in a study of blood T cell repertoires in COVID-19. TCRdb's table, derived via immunoSEQ multiplex PCR, lists solely in-frame clones and lacks some. The sample lists roughly 250,000 clones, about 83% occurring once. Sequenced: PBMCs or T cells enriched from blood (not recorded which). All receptors come from a woman aged 40 to 50 who had been exposed to COVID-19.

The CDR3 sequence is CASRENSRKSNQPQHF. The CDR3 DNA reads as TGCGCCAGCAGGGAAAACAGCAGGAAAAGCAATCAGCCCCAGCATTTT. The chain couples TRBV10-1 to TRBJ1-5, with D unresolved. With 6 bases removed from V and 1 base from J, the gap between germline ends came to 16 bases. Germline V CDR1 and CDR2: WNHNN, SYGVQD (reference sequence). The CDR3 extends over 16 amino acids.

This rearrangement joins TRBV21-1 to TRBJ1-5; TRBD1, the table's D call, was not compared with the DNA. TRBV21-1 is an annotated pseudogene. The CDR3 spans 13 residues. The CDR3 nucleotides are TGTGCCAGCCCCGACAGGGGGCTGGAGCCCCAGCATTTT. It translates to CASPDRGLEPQHF.

This clone was seen once. The chain combines TRBV9 with TRBJ2-2; the D is unclear. This CDR3 contains 15 residues. The V gene lost 0 bases and the J gene lost 2 bases, with 8 bases spanning the gap. CDR1 and CDR2 from the germline V gene are SGDLS and YYNGEE. CDR3 loop: CASSVVLTNTGELFF. In DNA form, the CDR3 reads TGTGCCAGCAGCGTAGTTCTGACAAACACCGGGGAGCTGTTTTTT.

J is TRBJ2-2 and V is TRBV4-2; D call uncertain. V was trimmed by 0 bases and J by 8 bases, leaving 7 bases between them. This CDR3 has 13 residues. The germline CDR1 and CDR2 sequences are LGHNA and YNFKEQ. CDR3 in amino acids: CASSQDPTGELFF. The CDR3 nucleotides are TGTGCCAGCAGCCAAGATCCTACGGGGGAGCTGTTTTTT.

This sequence joins TRBV4-2 and TRBJ2-3; TRBD2 agrees at 11 bases. The CDR3 totals 18 residues. After removal of 0 bases from V and 5 bases from J, the junction contained 10 bases not matched to a gene. Germline V gene sequence: CDR1 LGHNA, CDR2 YNFKEQ. CDR3 amino acids: CASSQDPPLAGGGDTQYF. The CDR3 nucleotides read TGTGCCAGCAGCCAAGACCCACCCCTAGCGGGGGGTGGAGATACGCAGTATTTT.

The gene calls are TRBV5-1 and TRBJ2-1, with TRBD1 matching 9 bases. Germline values: CDR1 SGHRS, CDR2 YFSETQ. The CDR3 spans 19 residues. With V trimmed by 4 bases and J by 0 bases, 14 bases remained unmatched. The CDR3 nucleotides read TGCGCCAGCAGCCGGACGTCGCTCGGGGGACAGGGCTCCTACAATGAGCAGTTCTTC. Protein: CASSRTSLGGQGSYNEQFF.

The chain combines TRBV18 with TRBJ1-5; D unclear. This CDR3 contains 13 residues. Germline V gives CDR1 KGHSH, CDR2 LQKENI. V dropped 4 bases and J dropped 4 bases, with 8 bases sitting between them. The chain's CDR3 is CASSLGLNQPQHF. DNA of the CDR3: TGTGCCAGCTCACTGGGCCTTAATCAGCCCCAGCATTTT. Complete variable domain (other parts from reference TRBV18 and TRBJ1-5): NAGVMQNPRHLVRRRGQEARLRCSPMKGHSHVYWYRQLPEEGLKFMVYLQKENIIDESGMPKERFSAEFPKEGPSILRIQQVVRGDSAAYFCASSLGLNQPQHFGDGTRLSIL.

The V call is TRBV10-3, the J call TRBJ1-4; 9 bases are a match to TRBD1. The germline gives CDR1 ENHRY, CDR2 SYGVKD. The CDR3 runs to 15 residues. After removal of 6 bases from V and 4 bases from J, the junction contained 6 bases not matched to a gene. The DNA of the CDR3 is TGTGCCATCAGCAGACAGGGGGACAATAATGAAAAACTGTTTTTT. Residues: CAISRQGDNNEKLFF.

The rearrangement uses TRBV4-1 and TRBJ1-2, with TRBD1 matching 8 bases. The CDR3 totals 14 residues. The germline gives CDR1 MGHRA, CDR2 YSYEKL. After removal of 4 bases from V and 4 bases from J, the junction contained 5 bases not matched to a gene. The CDR3 bases are TGCGCCAGCAGCCCGACGGACAGGGCCTATGGCTACACCTTC. Its protein product is CASSPTDRAYGYTF.

This clone was found once. The CDR3 region is CASSLQPNTEAFF. DNA of the CDR3: TGTGCCAGCAGCCTACAGCCGAACACTGAAGCTTTCTTT. The genes are TRBV3-1 (or the pseudogene TRBV3-2) and TRBJ1-1, with D hard to call. Germline CDR1 and CDR2: LGHDT and YNNKEL (reference sequence). The CDR3 is made up of 13 amino acids. Trimming removed 4 bases from V and 1 base from J, with 7 bases in between.

This clone came up a few times. The chain combines TRBV7-2 with TRBJ1-1, with D perhaps TRBD1 (5 bases). From germline, CDR1 is SGHTA and CDR2 FQGNSA. This CDR3 contains 16 residues. The ends were cut back, 1 base at V and 2 bases at J, with 14 bases in the middle. CDR3 in DNA: TGTGCCAGCAGCTTAGTCTCGGGCAGGACAAACACTGAAGCTTTCTTT. Protein sequence: CASSLVSGRTNTEAFF.

The chain recombines TRBV6-5 with TRBJ1-1; possibly TRBD1 for D (5 bases). This CDR3 has 15 residues. Per germline, CDR1 MNHEY and CDR2 SVGAGI. Trimming cost V 7 bases and J 4 bases, with 19 bases left between them. The CDR3 protein is CASKPPGQGGTEAFF. CDR3 in DNA: TGTGCCAGCAAACCCCCAGGGCAGGGAGGCACTGAAGCTTTCTTT.

The chain joins TRBV5-1 to TRBJ2-3; 10 positions agree with TRBD1. The CDR3 is 14 amino acids. Germline V CDR1 and CDR2: SGHRS, YFSETQ. The junction had 2 bases not matched to a gene; V was cut back by 3 bases and J by 4 bases. CDR3 nucleotide sequence: TGCGCCAGCAGCTCAGGACAGGGGGCAGATACGCAGTATTTT. Translated, it gives CASSSGQGADTQYF.

This rearrangement joins TRBV4-2 to TRBJ2-7; 13 nucleotides agree with TRBD2. The V segment lost 5 bases and the J segment 2 bases; nucleotides outside the gene matches: 3. Germline V lookup: CDR1 LGHNA, CDR2 YNFKEQ. The CDR3 has 15 residues. CDR3 region: CASSATSGGAYEQYF. CDR3 nucleotide sequence: TGTGCCAGCAGCGCAACTAGCGGGGGGGCCTACGAGCAGTACTTC.

The chain joins TRBV7-2 to TRBJ2-7; 8 bases match TRBD2. V shed 7 bases and J 4 bases; nucleotides not matched to a gene: 9. From germline, CDR1 is SGHTA and CDR2 FQGNSA. CDR3 length equals 14 residues. The CDR3 loop reads CASNPGTSFYEQYF. CDR3 DNA sequence: TGTGCCAGCAACCCCGGGACTAGTTTTTACGAGCAGTACTTC.

The chain is built from TRBV2 and TRBJ1-3, with 7 nucleotides matching TRBD1. The CDR3 spans 19 residues. From germline, CDR1 is SNHLY and CDR2 FYNNEI. J gave up 0 bases and V 8 bases, and 19 bases lay outside the gene matches. CDR3 in DNA: TGTGCCAGCCGATGGACGAAAGCAGAACGGGACAGCTCTGGAAACACCATATATTTT. It specifies CASRWTKAERDSSGNTIYF.

The rearrangement links TRBV27 to TRBJ1-1; 8 bases fit TRBD1. This CDR3 spans 15 amino acids. After removal of 4 bases from V and 6 bases from J, the junction contained 10 bases not matched to a gene. Germline CDR1 and CDR2: MNHEY and SMNVEV (reference sequence). The CDR3 sequence: CASSSTGDKWPEAFF. For the CDR3, the DNA is TGTGCCAGCAGTTCGACAGGGGATAAGTGGCCTGAAGCTTTCTTT.

This sequence joins TRBV3-1 (or the pseudogene TRBV3-2) and TRBJ2-7; TRBD2 might be the D (5 bases). CDR3 size: 13 residues. Germline lookup yields CDR1 LGHDT and CDR2 YNNKEL (reference sequence). V was cut by 4 bases and J by 3 bases, with 10 bases left in between. The CDR3 DNA follows: TGTGCCAGCAGCCCGGCAGAGGGCTACGAGCAGTACTTC. This translates into CASSPAEGYEQYF.

The chain links TRBV19 to TRBJ1-1, with 7 nucleotides matching TRBD1. V gave up 1 base and J gave up 6 bases; unmatched junction bases: 5. CDR3 length equals 14 residues. The germline gives CDR1 LNHDA, CDR2 SQIVND (reference sequence). In nucleotides, the CDR3 is TGTGCCAGTAGTATAGGACAGGGCCGCGCTGAAGCTTTCTTT. Translating gives CASSIGQGRAEAFF. The entire variable domain, with the rest obtained from reference TRBV19 and TRBJ1-1, is as follows: DGGITQSPKYLFRKEGQNVTLSCEQNLNHDAMYWYRQDPGQGLRLIYYSQIVNDFQKGDIAEGYSVSREKKESFPLTVTSAQKNPTAFYLCASSIGQGRAEAFFGQGTRLTVV.

The rearrangement uses TRBV2 and TRBJ2-5; TRBD2 matches 11 bases. This CDR3 contains 14 residues. Germline V lookup: CDR1 SNHLY, CDR2 FYNNEI. V shed 8 bases and J 3 bases; nucleotides not matched to a gene: 5. The CDR3 loop reads CASCPGLAEETQYF. The CDR3 coding sequence is TGTGCCAGCTGTCCGGGACTAGCGGAAGAGACCCAGTACTTC.

The chain recombines TRBV6-5 with TRBJ1-5, with 9 bases lining up with TRBD1. Germline V gene lookup returns CDR1 MNHEY and CDR2 SVGAGI. CDR3 length equals 14 residues. The junction had 5 bases not matched to a gene; V was cut back by 7 bases and J by 4 bases. CDR3 region: CASTLDRGNQPQHF. As DNA, the CDR3 is TGTGCCAGCACCCTAGACAGGGGGAATCAGCCCCAGCATTTT.

The genes are TRBV28 and TRBJ1-2, with 8 bases identical to TRBD1. V was pared by 11 bases and J by 1 base, with 3 bases of the junction left unmatched. Germline V gives CDR1 MDHEN, CDR2 SYDVKM. The CDR3 is 12 residues long. CDR3: CAEGQGNYGYTF. Here the CDR3 DNA reads TGTGCCGAAGGACAGGGTAACTATGGCTACACCTTC.

This clone was counted between two and nine times. The chain recombines TRBV30 with TRBJ2-7, with TRBD1 matching over 9 bases. The CDR3 is 13 residues long. CDR1 is GTSNPN, CDR2 SVGIG, per germline (reference sequence). J was trimmed by 3 bases and V by 4 bases; bases with no gene match: 4. The CDR3 region has the DNA TGTGCCTGGACGGACAGGGGTAACTACGAGCAGTACTTC. Protein: CAWTDRGNYEQYF.

Concerning this clone: The sample holds other DNA sequences that translate to the same CDR3. This chain connects TRBV7-9 to TRBJ1-5; maybe TRBD1 (5 bases). The germline CDR1 and CDR2 sequences are SEHNR and FQNEAQ (reference sequence). CDR3 length equals 15 residues. The ends were cut back, 5 bases at V and 2 bases at J, with 13 bases in the middle. CDR3 sequence: CASSPRGGGNQPQHF. DNA for the CDR3: TGTGCCAGCAGCCCGCGTGGAGGGGGCAATCAGCCCCAGCATTTT.

V is TRBV9 and J is TRBJ2-3; 15 positions match TRBD2. Looked up from germline, CDR1 is SGDLS and CDR2 is YYNGEE. V trimming: 3 bases; J trimming: 4 bases; junction bases outside the gene matches: 6. This CDR3 has 17 amino acids. This chain's CDR3 is CASSAGTSGGISDTQYF. For the CDR3, the DNA is TGTGCCAGCAGCGCCGGGACTAGCGGGGGGATTTCAGATACGCAGTATTTT.

The V and J genes are TRBV6-5 and TRBJ2-7, with 10 bases identical to TRBD2. V was clipped by 2 bases and J by 8 bases; unmatched bases: 12. Germline assignment: CDR1 MNHEY and CDR2 SVGAGI. The CDR3 runs 16 residues. This CDR3 reads CASSYLPGLAPLQQYF. CDR3 DNA: TGTGCCAGCAGTTACCTACCGGGACTAGCGCCGCTACAGCAGTACTTC.

This clone was seen once. V and J are TRBV5-1 and TRBJ2-5; D unresolved. Germline CDR1 SGHRS, CDR2 YFSETQ. The V gene lost 1 base and the J gene lost 2 bases, with 9 bases spanning the gap. The CDR3 has 14 residues. In nucleotides, the CDR3 is TGCGCCAGCAGCTTGACGAGAGCGCAAGAGACCCAGTACTTC. Its protein product is CASSLTRAQETQYF.

The V and J genes are TRBV25-1 and TRBJ2-1, with 10 bases that match TRBD2. Losses at the gene ends were 5 bases for V and 9 bases for J; bases not matched to a gene: 10. The length of the CDR3 is 15 residues. Germline CDR1 MGHDK, CDR2 SYGVNS. CDR3 in DNA: TGTGCCAGCAGTCTTGATAGCGGGGGGCCAGGTGAGCAGTTCTTC. As protein: CASSLDSGGPGEQFF.